This T cell receptor beta chain was sequenced during a study of T-cell memory formation after mild COVID-19 (dated by TCRdb to 2020 to 2022). In terms of the full investigation: Most TCR sequence clusters were specific to one of the two donors. In two donors, T-cell clones that expanded and contracted after mild COVID-19 were followed by sequencing TCRalpha and TCRbeta repertoires longitudinally. Two young, previously healthy adult volunteers made up the cohort, one male and one female.

This clonotype was seen a few times. There is no known antigen for this receptor. Base qualities are not recorded, but no much larger clone differs from it by a single base. The CDR3, from cysteine to phenylalanine, totals 15 residues. CDR3 DNA only is kept here, 45 bases in frame from base 1. After removal of 1 base from V and 7 bases from J, the junction retains 8 bases not matched to a gene. The germline V gene gives CDR1 as SNHLY and CDR2 as FYNNEI. Sequencer: Illumina NovaSeq 6000. cDNA libraries for TCRalpha and TCRbeta were prepared by 5'RACE using constant-segment primers, with sample barcodes and unique molecular identifiers added. RNA was extracted from every sample with Trizol reagent. Amplification of the libraries took two PCR steps, and the second step added a second sample barcode plus Illumina TruSeq adapters. Libraries were sequenced on an Illumina NovaSeq with 2 x 150 bp paired-end reads. The paper's data handling went like this. With migec v1.2.7, reads were demultiplexed and then collapsed into UMI-guided consensus sequences. Using mixcr v2.1.11, UMI consensuses were aligned to TRA and TRB V and J templates and then assembled into clonotypes. Clonotypes were classified as expanded or contracted when called significant by both edgeR and NoisET, with noise models trained on biological replicates. edgeR calls used a false discovery rate-adjusted p below 0.01 and a log2 fold-change threshold of 1. As an exploratory analysis of dynamics, max-normalized trajectories of the 1000 most abundant clonotypes were examined with PCA combined with hierarchical clustering. Separately sequenced CD4+ and CD8+ repertoires were used to assign the CD4 or CD8 phenotype of responding clones. TCRdb trimmed the raw reads at Q25, called clones with MiXCR and kept productive beta chains. Duplicate CDR3 protein sequences are folded into a single record with the most common DNA and genes. It is TCRdb's table, rather than the study itself, that gives the V and J calls and clone size. Recorded for this sample are tens of thousands of distinct CDR3 sequences; less than 15% of them occurred a single time. The ten most abundant clones make up around 24% of the sample.

What the research found in general, with its limitations: Only a couple of mild cases were covered by the study, and larger cohorts that include severe cases with pre-infection samples were considered necessary. The second-wave clones that peaked on day 37 were not confirmed to be SARS-CoV-2 specific. Contracting CD4+ clones appeared mostly in the CM and EM memory subsets, whereas CD8+ clones were enriched in EMRA. The detection of some responding clones in pre-infection memory suggests that pre-existing cross-reactive memory T cells joined the SARS-CoV-2 response. Clones contracting from day 15 to 85 had balanced CD4/CD8 phenotypes, while a second wave expanding from day 15 to 37 was biased towards CD4+.

Ficoll-Paque density gradient centrifugation was used to isolate PBMCs. Sequenced input: PBMCs or a T cell subset sorted from them (not recorded which). The receptor was isolated from a man younger than 35 who had mild COVID-19 (a few samples of this study predate the infection). The sample titles of this study are shuffled in the database, so cell type and time point are left out; the donor was told from shared clones. Recombination linked TRBV2 to TRBJ1-2; 8 bases in the middle match TRBD1. The DNA sequence reads TGTGCCAGCAGTGAAGACAGGGGGAAGAGCGGTGGCTACACCTTC. This codes for CASSEDRGKSGGYTF.